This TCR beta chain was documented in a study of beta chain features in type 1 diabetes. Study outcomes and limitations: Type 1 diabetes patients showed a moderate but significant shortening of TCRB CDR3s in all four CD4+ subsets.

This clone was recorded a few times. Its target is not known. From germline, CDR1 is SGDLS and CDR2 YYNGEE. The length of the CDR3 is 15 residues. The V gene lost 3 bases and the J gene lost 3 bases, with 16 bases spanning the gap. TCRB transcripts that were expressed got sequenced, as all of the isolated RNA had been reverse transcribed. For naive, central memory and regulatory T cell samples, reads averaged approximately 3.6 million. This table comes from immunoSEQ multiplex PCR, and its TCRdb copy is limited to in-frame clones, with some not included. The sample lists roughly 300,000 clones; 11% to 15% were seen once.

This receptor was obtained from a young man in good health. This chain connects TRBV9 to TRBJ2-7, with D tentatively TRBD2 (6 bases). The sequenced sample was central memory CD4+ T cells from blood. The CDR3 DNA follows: TGTGCCAGCAGCGCCCGGTGGGGGGTGCACTACGAGCAGTACTTC. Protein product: CASSARWGVHYEQYF.